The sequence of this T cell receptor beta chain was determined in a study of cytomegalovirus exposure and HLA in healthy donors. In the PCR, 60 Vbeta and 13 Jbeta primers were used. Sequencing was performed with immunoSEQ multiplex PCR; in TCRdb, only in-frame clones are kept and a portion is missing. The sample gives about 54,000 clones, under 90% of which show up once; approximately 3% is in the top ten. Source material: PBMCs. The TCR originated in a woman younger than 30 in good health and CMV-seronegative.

In DNA form, the CDR3 reads TGTGCCAGCAGCCCTTCAACAGGGAACTACGAGCAGTACTTC. Its translation: CASSPSTGNYEQYF. The V call is TRBV7-3, the J call TRBJ2-7, with TRBD1 as a possible D gene (6 bases). The V gene lost 5 bases and the J gene lost 3 bases, with 14 bases spanning the gap. Germline V lookup: CDR1 SGHTA, CDR2 FQGTGA. The CDR3 consists of 14 residues.